These 5 T cell receptor beta chains share one sample of origin, sequenced in a study of tumor-infiltrating lymphocytes in glioblastoma multiforme. TCR beta libraries were built from RNA through three nested multiplex PCR rounds using modified ARM-PCR. TCRdb itself ran the multiplex PCR reads through MiXCR, one entry per CDR3 protein. Here the sample spans 8,000 or so distinct CDR3 sequences, 65% to 75% being singletons. The sample was brain tumor tissue. Every receptor here comes from a male donor with glioblastoma.

The V call is TRBV4-1, the J call TRBJ1-3; D may be TRBD1 (6 bases). This CDR3 spans 15 amino acids. Germline V gene lookup returns CDR1 MGHRA and CDR2 YSYEKL. V was shortened by 4 bases and J by 3 bases, with 13 bases between the two germline ends. The CDR3 protein is CASSRTEGSGNTIYF. The CDR3 nucleotides read TGCGCCAGCAGCCGGACAGAAGGTAGTGGAAACACCATATATTTT.

Many counts were recorded for this clonotype. The chain couples TRBV2 to TRBJ2-7; 12 bases are shared with TRBD2. Germline V CDR1 and CDR2: SNHLY, FYNNEI. This CDR3 contains 15 residues. V lost 7 bases to trimming and J lost 2 bases; unmatched junction nucleotides: 6. The CDR3 reads CASKRLAGDPYEQYF. Here the CDR3 DNA reads TGTGCCAGCAAGCGACTAGCGGGAGATCCCTACGAGCAGTACTTC. The full variable domain, rest sourced from reference TRBV2 and TRBJ2-7, is EPEVTQTPSHQVTQMGQEVILRCVPISNHLYFYWYRQILGQKVEFLVSFYNNEISEKSEIFDDQFSVERPDGSNFTLKIRSTKLEDSAMYFCASKRLAGDPYEQYFGPGTRLTVT.

This clonotype was seen many times. The gene calls are TRBV29-1 and TRBJ2-7; 10 bases align to TRBD2. J was trimmed by 3 bases and V by 7 bases; bases with no gene match: 9. There are 14 residues in the CDR3. CDR1 and CDR2 from the germline V gene are SQVTM and ANQGSEA. The CDR3 nucleotides are TGCAGCGCCGCAGGGCTAGCGGGGGACTACGAGCAGTACTTC. It codes for CSAAGLAGDYEQYF.

In this sample, this clonotype turned up a few times. A much larger clone lies a single base off, so this may be a read error. The chain links TRBV20-1 to TRBJ2-7, with D tentatively TRBD1 (6 bases). This CDR3 has 12 residues. CDR1 DFQATT and CDR2 SNEGSKA come from the germline V gene (reference sequence). CDR3 region: CSARGDNYEHYF. CDR3 nucleotides: TGCAGTGCTAGGGGGGACAACTACGAGCATTACTTC.

With respect to this clonotype: One end of the junction is discordant with germline, which a read error may explain. The rearrangement joins TRBV11-2 to TRBJ2-3; D perhaps matches TRBD2 (6 bases). The germline gives CDR1 SGHAT, CDR2 FQNNGV. This CDR3 comprises 14 residues. The CDR3 loop is CASSLRGLAETQYF. In DNA form, the CDR3 reads TGTGCCAGCAGCTTACGGGGGTTGGCAGAGACGCAGTATTTT. Full variable domain (missing parts from reference TRBV11-2 and TRBJ2-3): EAGVAQSPRYKIIEKRQSVAFWCNPISGHATLYWYQQILGQGPKLLIQFQNNGVVDDSQLPKDRFSAERLKGVDSTLKIQPAKLEDSAVYLCASSLRGLAETQYFGPGTRLTVL.